A single sample is the source of the 13 T cell receptor beta chains below, sequenced in a study of tumor and adjacent non-tumor tissue in lung cancer. The template was RNA from unsorted bulk tissue. The normal lung tissue was taken more than 3 cm from the tumor edge. The library came from three nested PCR rounds adapted from ARM-PCR protocols. TCRdb processed the multiplex PCR reads anew with MiXCR; each CDR3 protein has one entry. The profile covers 100,000 or so distinct CDR3 sequences, with over 55% appearing a single time and roughly a fifth taken by the ten largest. Specimen: distant non-tumor lung tissue. Every receptor here comes from a man aged 25-40 years with non-small cell lung cancer.

Within the sample, this clonotype is medium-sized. The chain links TRBV11-2 to TRBJ2-2; weak D call: TRBD2 (5 bases). The CDR3 length is 15 residues. V lost 8 bases, J lost 1 base, and 14 bases lay in between. Per germline, CDR1 SGHAT and CDR2 FQNNGV. The CDR3 spells CASSAASGNTGELFF. The CDR3, as DNA: TGTGCCAGCTCGGCCGCCAGCGGGAACACCGGGGAGCTGTTTTTT.

About this clonotype: At one end the junction does not follow the germline gene, possibly because of a read error. The chain links TRBV5-6 to TRBJ2-5; 14 bases fit TRBD2. This CDR3 comprises 18 residues. Germline V gene data show CDR1 as SGHDT and CDR2 as YYEEEE. The CDR3 reads CASSSGLAGVLYQETQSF. CDR3 DNA: TGTGCCAGCAGCTCGGGACTAGCGGGGGTTCTCTACCAAGAGACACAGTCCTTC.

Turning to this clonotype: The junction differs from germline at one of its ends, possibly a read error. CDR3 in amino acids: CSAREAGGNTVELFF. Written as DNA, the CDR3 is TGCAGTGCTAGAGAAGCGGGAGGGAACACCGTGGAGCTGTTTTTT. The J gene is TRBJ2-2, the V gene TRBV20-1; 10 nucleotides line up with TRBD2. In germline, CDR1 is DFQATT, CDR2 SNEGSKA (reference sequence). This CDR3 comprises 15 residues.

The chain combines TRBV11-2 with TRBJ2-7, with 9 nucleotides matching TRBD2. CDR1 is SGHAT and CDR2 is FQNNGV in the germline V gene. The length of the CDR3 is 15 residues. J was trimmed by 0 bases and V by 6 bases; bases with no gene match: 6. Written as DNA, the CDR3 is TGTGCCAGCAGACAGACTAGCGGTTACTCCTACGAGCAGTACTTC. This codes for CASRQTSGYSYEQYF.

The V and J genes are TRBV11-2 and TRBJ2-5; D remains unclear. CDR1 SGHAT and CDR2 FQNNGV come from the germline V gene. The length of the CDR3 is 14 residues. Trimming took 6 bases from V and 5 from J, leaving 16 bases between them. The CDR3 region has the DNA TGTGCCAGCAGTCCTCTGCCAATGGGTGAGACCCAGTACTTC. Amino acid sequence: CASSPLPMGETQYF.

In its sample, this clonotype was seen once. Sequence at one end of the junction differs from germline and may be a read error. The chain recombines TRBV20-1 with TRBJ2-6; the match to TRBD1 covers 10 bases. There are 16 residues in the CDR3. CDR1 DFQATT and CDR2 SNEGSKA come from the germline V gene (reference sequence). CDR3 region: CSALTGGDSRANVLTF. In DNA, the CDR3 is TGCAGTGCCCTGACAGGGGGCGACTCTAGGGCCAACGTCCTGACTTTC.

Details on this clonotype: This sequence may be a read error, since a much larger clone differs from it by one base. The chain combines TRBV12-3 or TRBV12-4 with TRBJ1-4; possible D gene TRBD1, 6 bases. The CDR3 is made up of 15 amino acids. Trimming cost V 7 bases and J 7 bases, with 19 bases left between them. CDR3: CASTKLVTGGEKLFF. CDR3 DNA sequence: TGTGCCAGCACAAAGCTCGTGACAGGCGGTGAAAAACTGTTTTTT.

About this clonotype itself: This may arise from a read error, as a much more abundant clone is one base away. This rearrangement joins TRBV4-3 to TRBJ2-1; TRBD2 matches 9 bases. The CDR3 totals 15 residues. Germline V gene sequence: CDR1 LGHNA, CDR2 YSLEER. The CDR3 DNA reads TGCGCCAGCAGCCATGGAGAGCGGGGGGTGGGTGAGCAGTCCTTC. It specifies CASSHGERGVGEQSF.

There are many counts of this clonotype. The chain couples TRBV18 to TRBJ1-6; D is undetermined. V was shortened by 8 bases and J by 2 bases, with 4 bases between the two germline ends. This CDR3 comprises 12 residues. Germline CDR1 reads KGHSH; CDR2 reads LQKENI. CDR3 sequence: CASSPYNSPLHF. Written as DNA, the CDR3 is TGTGCCAGCAGCCCCTATAATTCACCCCTCCACTTT.

The count of this clonotype is one. This sequence may be a read error, since a much larger clone differs from it by one base. The chain has TRBV12-3 or TRBV12-4 and TRBJ2-7; 10 nucleotides line up with TRBD2. V lost 10 bases, J lost 2 bases, and 8 bases stayed unmatched. The CDR3 loop spans 14 amino acids. The CDR3 DNA follows: TGTGCCACCAATCAAGCGGGGGGGCCCTACGAGCAGTACTTC. Encoded protein: CATNQAGGPYEQYF.

The chain couples TRBV24-1 to TRBJ2-1; D possibly uses TRBD1 or TRBD2 (5 bases each). V lost 0 bases to trimming and J lost 0 bases, with 5 bases between them. The CDR3 is made up of 15 amino acids. Germline V gives CDR1 KGHDR, CDR2 SFDVKD. CDR3 DNA: TGTGCCACCAGTGATTTGGGGGGCTCCTACAATGAGCAGTTCTTC. Its protein product is CATSDLGGSYNEQFF.

Note on this clonotype: This may stem from a read error, because a much larger clone lies one nucleotide away. The chain recombines TRBV5-5 with TRBJ1-5; D ambiguous. CDR3 length: 14 residues. The germline V gene has CDR1 SGHKS and CDR2 YYEKEE (reference sequence). CDR3 protein: CARSLPASNQPQHF. In DNA form, the CDR3 reads TGTGCCAGGAGCTTGCCCGCAAGCAATCAGCCCCAGCATTTT.

CDR3 sequence (DNA): TGCAGTGCTAGTCGGGAGACTGAAGCTTTCTTT. Translated: CSASRETEAFF. J is TRBJ1-1 and V is TRBV20-1; D unresolved. The germline V gene has CDR1 DFQATT and CDR2 SNEGSKA (reference sequence). The CDR3 sequence is 11 residues long. The V gene lost 3 bases and the J gene lost 5 bases, with 7 bases spanning the gap.